This T cell receptor beta chain appears in the sequencing data of a study of blood T cell repertoires in COVID-19. Method: immunoSEQ multiplex PCR; TCRdb's copy keeps in-frame clones and lacks some. The repertoire includes fewer than 700,000 clones, about 89% of them detected once, and under 8.5% sits in the top ten. Seattle researchers signed up patients amid active infection and tracked them longitudinally. In regard to this clone: One end of the junction does not line up with germline, which may come from a read error.

CDR1 is SQVTM and CDR2 is ANQGSEA in the germline V gene. This CDR3 region has 13 residues. Sequenced: peripheral blood. The chain carries TRBV29-1 and TRBJ1-2; D is possibly TRBD1 (6 bases). The origin of this receptor is a woman aged 45-65 years with COVID-19, enrolled during active disease. The CDR3 loop reads CSVSAGANYGYTF. CDR3 bases: TGCAGCGTTTCCGCAGGGGCTAATTATGGCTACACCTTC. Using reference TRBV29-1 and TRBJ1-2 for the parts outside the CDR3, the full variable domain is SAVISQKPSRDICQRGTSLTIQCQVDSQVTMMFWYRQQPGQSLTLIATANQGSEATYESGFVIDKFPISRPNLTFSTLTVSNMSPEDSSIYLCSVSAGANYGYTFGSGTRLTVV.